This T cell receptor beta chain was captured by sequencing in a study of blood T cell dynamics during melanoma immunotherapy. Each bulk PBMC sample had roughly 400 ng DNA loaded. Repertoires were generated with immunoSEQ multiplex PCR, while TCRdb's copy carries only in-frame clones and drops some. The sample has 10,000 to 12,000 clones, roughly 80% seen once; the top ten hold around 15%. CDR3 length equals 16 residues. Per germline, CDR1 MGHDK and CDR2 SYGVNS. The ends lost 5 bases at V and 4 bases at J; junction bases unmatched: 11. Time point meaning: week 3, after first cycle of checkpoint inhibitor.

Material: blood, obtained from a patient treated with checkpoint blockade. This sequence joins TRBV25-1 and TRBJ2-3, with 8 bases matching TRBD1. The clonotype was recovered from a human donor with melanoma. The CDR3 DNA reads as TGTGCCAGCAGTTCACTGTCAGGGGGCCACTCAGATACGCAGTATTTT. Translated, it gives CASSSLSGGHSDTQYF.